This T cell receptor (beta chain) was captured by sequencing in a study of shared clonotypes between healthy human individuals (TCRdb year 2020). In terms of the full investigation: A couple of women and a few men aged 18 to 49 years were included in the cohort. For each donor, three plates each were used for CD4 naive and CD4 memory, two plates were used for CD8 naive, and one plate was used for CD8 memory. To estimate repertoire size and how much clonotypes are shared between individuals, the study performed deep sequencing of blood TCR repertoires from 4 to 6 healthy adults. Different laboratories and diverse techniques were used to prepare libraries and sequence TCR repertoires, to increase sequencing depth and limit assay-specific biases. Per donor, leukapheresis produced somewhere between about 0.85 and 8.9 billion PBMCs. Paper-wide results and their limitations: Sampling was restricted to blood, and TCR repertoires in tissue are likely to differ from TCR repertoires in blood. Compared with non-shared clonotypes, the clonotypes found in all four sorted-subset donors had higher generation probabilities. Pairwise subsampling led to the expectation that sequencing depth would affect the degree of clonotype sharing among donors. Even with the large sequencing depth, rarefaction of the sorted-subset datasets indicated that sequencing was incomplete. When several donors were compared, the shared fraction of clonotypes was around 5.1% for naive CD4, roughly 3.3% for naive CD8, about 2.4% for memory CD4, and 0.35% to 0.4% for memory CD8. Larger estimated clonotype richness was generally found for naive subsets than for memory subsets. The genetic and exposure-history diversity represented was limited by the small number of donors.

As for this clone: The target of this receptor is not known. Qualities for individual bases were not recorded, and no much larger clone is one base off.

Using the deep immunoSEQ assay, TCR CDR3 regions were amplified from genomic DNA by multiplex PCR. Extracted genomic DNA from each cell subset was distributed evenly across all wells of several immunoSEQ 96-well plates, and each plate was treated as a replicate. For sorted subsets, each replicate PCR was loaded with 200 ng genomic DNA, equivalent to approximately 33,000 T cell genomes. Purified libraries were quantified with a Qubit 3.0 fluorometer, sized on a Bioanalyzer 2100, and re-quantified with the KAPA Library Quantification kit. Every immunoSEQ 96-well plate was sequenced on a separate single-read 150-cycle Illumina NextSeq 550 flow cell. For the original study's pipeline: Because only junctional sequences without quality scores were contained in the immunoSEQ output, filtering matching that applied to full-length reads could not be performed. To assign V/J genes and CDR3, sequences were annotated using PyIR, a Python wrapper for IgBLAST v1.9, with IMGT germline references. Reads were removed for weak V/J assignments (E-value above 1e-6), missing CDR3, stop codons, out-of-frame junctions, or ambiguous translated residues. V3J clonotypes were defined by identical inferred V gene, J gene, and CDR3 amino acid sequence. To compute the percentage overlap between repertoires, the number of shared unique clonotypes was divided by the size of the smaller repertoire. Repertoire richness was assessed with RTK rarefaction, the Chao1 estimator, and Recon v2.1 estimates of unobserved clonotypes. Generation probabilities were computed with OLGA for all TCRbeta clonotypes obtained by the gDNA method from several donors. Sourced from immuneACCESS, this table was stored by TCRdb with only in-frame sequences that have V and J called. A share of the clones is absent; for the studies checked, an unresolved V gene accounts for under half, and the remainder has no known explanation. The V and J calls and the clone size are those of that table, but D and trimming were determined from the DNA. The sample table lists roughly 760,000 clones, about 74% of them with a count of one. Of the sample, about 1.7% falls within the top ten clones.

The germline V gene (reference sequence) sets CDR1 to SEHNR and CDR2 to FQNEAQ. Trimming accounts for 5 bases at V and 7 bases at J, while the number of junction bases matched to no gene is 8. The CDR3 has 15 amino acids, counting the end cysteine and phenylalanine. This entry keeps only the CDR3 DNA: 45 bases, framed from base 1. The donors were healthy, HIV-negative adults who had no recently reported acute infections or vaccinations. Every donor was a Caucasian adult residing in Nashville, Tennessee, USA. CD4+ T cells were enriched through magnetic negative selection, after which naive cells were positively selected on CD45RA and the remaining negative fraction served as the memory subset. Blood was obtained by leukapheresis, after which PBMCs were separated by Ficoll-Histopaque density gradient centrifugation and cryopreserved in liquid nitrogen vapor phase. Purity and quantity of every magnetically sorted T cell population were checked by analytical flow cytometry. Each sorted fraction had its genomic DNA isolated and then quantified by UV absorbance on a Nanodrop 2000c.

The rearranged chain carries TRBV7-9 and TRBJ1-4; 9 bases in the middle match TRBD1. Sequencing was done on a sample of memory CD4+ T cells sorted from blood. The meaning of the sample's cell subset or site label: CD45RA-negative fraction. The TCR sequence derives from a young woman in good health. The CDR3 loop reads CASSDRDRGGEKLFF. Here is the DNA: TGTGCCAGCAGCGATAGAGACAGGGGGGGTGAAAAACTGTTTTTT.